One sample yielded the 17 T cell receptor beta chains listed below, sequenced in a study of response to subunit inactivated influenza vaccine. TCRdb fed the RT-PCR reads into MiXCR, producing one record per CDR3 protein. The sample has around 250,000 distinct CDR3 sequences; 9.5% to 15% are singletons. The sequences come from non-naive T cells sorted from PBMCs, collected 14 to 15 days before vaccination. The receptors shown here come from a man aged 45-65 years who received an inactivated influenza vaccine.

The chain is built from TRBV12-3 or TRBV12-4 and TRBJ2-1; 10 positions agree with TRBD2. J was trimmed by 6 bases and V by 5 bases; bases with no gene match: 13. The CDR3 covers 17 residues. The chain's CDR3 is CASSLRYSGGPFNEQFF. CDR3 bases: TGTGCCAGCAGTCTTCGATATAGCGGGGGGCCTTTCAATGAGCAGTTCTTC.

This chain links TRBV15 with TRBJ1-2; TRBD1 is a possible D gene (5 bases). Germline CDR1 and CDR2: LNHNV and YYDKDF (reference sequence). This CDR3 has 14 amino acids. V shed 0 bases and J shed 2 bases, with 7 bases lying between them. CDR3 in amino acids: CATSRDRVNYGYTF. The CDR3, as DNA: TGTGCCACCAGCAGAGACAGGGTCAACTATGGCTACACCTTC.

This clonotype has a count of ten or more. The chain combines TRBV29-1 with TRBJ1-2, with TRBD1 matching over 10 bases. CDR1 is SQVTM and CDR2 is ANQGSEA in the germline V gene. J lost 4 bases, V lost 7 bases, and 6 bases had no gene match. There are 13 residues in the CDR3. The CDR3 nucleotides read TGCAGCGACCAGACAGGGGGCAGCTATGGCTACACCTTC. Translating gives CSDQTGGSYGYTF.

There are a few counts of this clonotype. The CDR3 DNA reads as TGTGCCAGTAGTATAGATCGTAAAGGAAGAGGCCCAAAGGACACCGGGGAGCTGTTTTTT. Translating it yields CASSIDRKGRGPKDTGELFF. This chain connects TRBV19 to TRBJ2-2; D is ambiguous. This CDR3 has 20 residues. Trimming shortened V by 0 bases and J by 3 bases, and 23 bases separated the two germline ends. Germline V gene data show CDR1 as LNHDA and CDR2 as SQIVND (reference sequence).

There are many counts of this clonotype. V and J are TRBV18 and TRBJ1-4, with 7 positions matching TRBD1. With V trimmed by 2 bases and J by 2 bases, 8 bases remained unmatched. The V gene's germline CDR1 is KGHSH and CDR2 LQKENI. CDR3 length: 17 amino acids. Written as DNA, the CDR3 is TGTGCCAGCTCACCAAACGAACAGGGGTTCACTAATGAAAAACTGTTTTTT. Encoded protein: CASSPNEQGFTNEKLFF.

The chain has TRBV28 and TRBJ2-3, with TRBD2 as a possible D gene (6 bases). CDR1 is MDHEN, CDR2 SYDVKM, per germline. Trimming cost V 11 bases and J 1 base, with 10 bases left between them. The CDR3 is 12 amino acids. DNA of the CDR3: TGTGCCTGGCAGCGGGGCACAGATACGCAGTATTTT. Encoded protein: CAWQRGTDTQYF.

There are many counts of this clonotype. The CDR3 region has the DNA TGTGCCAACTCCCGGGACTACTACAATGAGCAGTTCTTC. Translated: CANSRDYYNEQFF. The chain recombines TRBV12-3 or TRBV12-4 with TRBJ2-1; 7 bases agree with TRBD2. V lost 10 bases, J lost 3 bases, and 6 bases stayed unmatched. This CDR3 region has 13 residues.

The chain is built from TRBV7-2 and TRBJ2-3; possible D gene TRBD2, 5 bases. Trimming stripped 1 base from V and 2 bases from J, with 13 bases between. Germline CDR1 and CDR2: SGHTA and FQGNSA. CDR3 length: 16 amino acids. CDR3 nucleotides: TGTGCCAGCAGCTTAGTTGCGGGTTCTCCCACAGATACGCAGTATTTT. This codes for CASSLVAGSPTDTQYF. The full variable domain, in which reference TRBV7-2 and TRBJ2-3 provide the parts outside the CDR3, is GAGVSQSPSNKVTEKGKDVELRCDPISGHTALYWYRQSLGQGLEFLIYFQGNSAPDKSGLPSDRFSAERTGGSVSTLTIQRTQQEDSAVYLCASSLVAGSPTDTQYFGPGTRLTVL.

In this sample, this clonotype turned up a few times. This chain links TRBV9 with TRBJ2-3, with 7 bases identical to TRBD2. Looked up from germline, CDR1 is SGDLS and CDR2 is YYNGEE. With 0 bases clipped from V and 7 bases from J, the junction kept 5 bases outside the gene matches. This CDR3 has 14 amino acids. CDR3 in DNA: TGTGCCAGCAGCGTAGGCGGGAGTGTGAATACGCAGTATTTT. Its translation is CASSVGGSVNTQYF. The variable domain in full, with the rest retrieved from reference TRBV9 and TRBJ2-3, is DSGVTQTPKHLITATGQRVTLRCSPRSGDLSVYWYQQSLDQGLQFLIQYYNGEERAKGNILERFSAQQFPDLHSELNLSSLELGDSALYFCASSVGGSVNTQYFGPGTRLTVL.

In this sample, this clonotype turned up many times. This chain links TRBV5-1 with TRBJ2-1; the match to TRBD1 covers 7 bases. This CDR3 has 16 residues. Germline assignment: CDR1 SGHRS and CDR2 YFSETQ. J was trimmed by 5 bases and V by 4 bases; bases with no gene match: 12. The CDR3 loop is CASSGEQGRPDNEQFF. CDR3 nucleotides: TGCGCCAGCAGCGGGGAACAGGGGCGACCGGACAATGAGCAGTTCTTC.

The chain combines TRBV4-2 with TRBJ2-1, with D possibly being TRBD1 (6 bases). V was pared by 2 bases and J by 10 bases, with 24 bases between. There are 17 residues in the CDR3. The germline V gene encodes CDR1 LGHNA and CDR2 YNFKEQ. CDR3 sequence reads: CASSQNPGQGSSSEQFF. The CDR3 DNA reads as TGTGCCAGCAGCCAAAACCCCGGGCAGGGGAGCAGTTCGGAGCAGTTCTTC.

A few counts support this clonotype. The rearrangement joins TRBV6-1 to TRBJ1-4; possible D gene TRBD1, 5 bases. Trimming pared 6 bases from V and 11 bases from J, leaving 31 bases between. The CDR3 has 18 residues. CDR1 and CDR2 from the germline V gene are MNHNS and SASEGT. CDR3: CASSDPLFRDGVMRKLFF. CDR3 sequence (DNA): TGTGCCAGCAGCGATCCCCTTTTCCGGGACGGGGTAATGAGGAAACTGTTTTTT.

The V call is TRBV6-1, the J call TRBJ2-7, with a weak D call TRBD2 (6 bases). Germline V gene data show CDR1 as MNHNS and CDR2 as SASEGT. The V end lost 6 bases, the J end lost 6 bases, and 18 bases lay between the germline ends. The CDR3 is made up of 14 amino acids. Written as DNA, the CDR3 is TGTGCCAGCAGGACCGGGACTTCTTGGGGCGAGCAGTACTTC. It specifies CASRTGTSWGEQYF.

The V call is TRBV4-3, the J call TRBJ2-1, with a possible D match to TRBD2 (6 bases). Looked up from germline, CDR1 is LGHNA and CDR2 is YSLEER. The CDR3 is 16 amino acids. Trimming removed 0 bases at V and 2 bases at J, with 11 bases between. The CDR3 bases are TGCGCCAGCAGCCAAGAATGGGGGGTACCCTACAATGAGCAGTTCTTC. It is translated as CASSQEWGVPYNEQFF.

This clonotype was observed a handful of times. The chain carries TRBV29-1 and TRBJ2-5; weak D call: TRBD2 (6 bases). This CDR3 region has 15 residues. V gave up 7 bases and J gave up 5 bases, with 23 bases separating them. The germline CDR1 and CDR2 sequences are SQVTM and ANQGSEA. CDR3 sequence (DNA): TGCAGCGCTACTCTCGCGCCTGTACGGGGGGAGACCCAGTACTTC. It is translated as CSATLAPVRGETQYF. The full variable domain, in which reference TRBV29-1 and TRBJ2-5 provide the parts outside the CDR3, is SAVISQKPSRDICQRGTSLTIQCQVDSQVTMMFWYRQQPGQSLTLIATANQGSEATYESGFVIDKFPISRPNLTFSTLTVSNMSPEDSSIYLCSATLAPVRGETQYFGPGTRLLVL.

Points on this clonotype: The junction shows a germline mismatch at one end, possibly a read error. CDR3 sequence: CGSSDFGYEQYF. In DNA form, the CDR3 reads TGTGGCAGCAGTGACTTTGGCTACGAGCAGTACTTC. This chain links TRBV6-1 with TRBJ2-7; no clear D. Germline V gene data show CDR1 as MNHNS and CDR2 as SASEGT. The CDR3 has 12 residues.

The V gene is TRBV4-3, the J gene TRBJ2-3; no definite D call. The CDR3 has 15 residues. CDR1 is LGHNA and CDR2 is YSLEER in the germline V gene. V dropped 0 bases and J dropped 0 bases, with 7 bases sitting between them. CDR3 protein: CASSQDPMSTDTQYF. CDR3 in DNA: TGCGCCAGCAGCCAAGACCCTATGAGCACAGATACGCAGTATTTT.